This TCR beta chain was identified during a study of cytomegalovirus exposure and HLA in healthy donors. The overall study: In a previous analysis, 95 million to 130 million unique TCR beta sequences were found from some 180 million T cells. The Caucasian-associated ancestry cluster contained about 80% of the approximately 420 genotyped donors.

The PCR employed 60 Vbeta primers together with 13 Jbeta primers. TCRdb keeps only in-frame clones here, not all; method: immunoSEQ multiplex PCR. This table holds some 150,000 clones, roughly four fifths found once. Findings and caveats of the study: Productive status was seen about 90% or about 30% of the time for most TCR beta V segments in an earlier analysis. The CMV antigen specificity of a few CMV-associated chains was confirmed through in vitro analysis.

Comment on this clone: No antigen is known for it.

Sequenced sample: PBMCs. This sequence was found in a man aged 45-65 years in good health and CMV-seropositive.

The CDR3 protein is CASSSTGGNGYTF. The CDR3 bases are TGTGCCAGCAGTTCGACAGGGGGCAATGGCTACACCTTC. The rearrangement joins TRBV6-5 to TRBJ1-2; 10 positions match TRBD1. CDR3 length: 13 amino acids. CDR1 and CDR2 (germline): MNHEY, SVGAGI. The V and J ends lost 4 bases and 6 bases, in that order; junction bases with no gene match: 2.